This T cell receptor beta chain was captured by sequencing in a study of T-cell reconstitution after alpha-beta-depleted transplantation in children. Library preparation (for TCRbeta) was performed with unique molecular identifiers. TCRdb called the PCR reads again in MiXCR, with one record for every CDR3 protein. The sample lists hundreds of thousands of distinct CDR3 sequences; 10% to 15% were seen once. The sample holds many counts of this clonotype. Its target is not known. The CDR3 is 14 amino acids. In germline, CDR1 is SQVTM, CDR2 ANQGSEA. Losses at the gene ends were 6 bases for V and 9 bases for J; bases not matched to a gene: 14. Study results and limitations: As was reported, about two months after transplant, alpha-beta T cells came from several hundred expanded graft clones. TCRbeta diversity was high at day 60 in some patients (a result of surviving recipient T cells and thymic progenitors). T-cell counts and diversity were attributed mostly to newly produced T cells one year after transplant.

The rearrangement joins TRBV29-1 to TRBJ2-1, with 7 bases identical to TRBD2. The input for sequencing was PBMCs, mostly from graft donor cells, taken 360 days after TCRalphabeta/CD19-depleted stem cell transplant. The TCR comes from a male patient younger than 18 who had a stem cell transplant for acute myeloid leukemia, so the T cells may come from the graft donor. CDR3: CSVVTSPPSGEQFF. DNA of the CDR3: TGCAGCGTCGTGACTAGCCCTCCTTCGGGTGAGCAGTTCTTC.